One T cell receptor beta chain is described in this entry. Its target is unknown. As handled by the study authors: Quality scores were absent from the junction-only immunoSEQ sequences, so filtering differed. TCRdb's table, derived via immunoSEQ multiplex PCR, lists solely in-frame clones and lacks some. That table furnishes V, J and clone size, whereas the DNA furnished D and trimming. The profile shows roughly 1,000,000 clones, 78% of them singletons. Splitting of CD4+ cells produced CD45RA+ naive and CD45RA-negative memory subsets. The data are from a study of shared clonotypes between healthy human individuals. Study results and caveats: Generally, naive subsets (rather than memory subsets) showed larger estimated richness.

Germline lookup yields CDR1 MNHNY and CDR2 SVGAGI (reference sequence). The length of the CDR3 is 15 residues. The V segment lost 5 bases and the J segment 3 bases; nucleotides outside the gene matches: 5. The rearrangement joins TRBV6-6 to TRBJ2-3; 10 bases agree with TRBD1. The clonotype was recovered from a man aged 18-30 years in good health. Some clones in this sample may be carry-over from other donors' samples. Sequenced input: memory CD4+ T cells from PBMCs. The subset was: CD45RA-negative fraction. Here the CDR3 DNA reads TGTGCCAGCAGTCCGGGACAGGGGTGGACAGATACGCAGTATTTT. This codes for CASSPGQGWTDTQYF.